This T cell receptor beta chain emerged from a study of blood T cells in healthy people across ages. Study results and caveats: Considered underestimates were the diversity estimates obtained from one million T cells. Older age coincided with a roughly linear decline in TCR beta diversity per million T cells.

Concerning this clonotype: Its target is not known.

A sample-barcoded 5' primer and a J-beta primer mix were used in a second PCR of roughly 6 to 11 cycles. Unique molecular identifiers of 12 random nucleotides labeled each cDNA. TCRdb called the 5' RACE reads again in MiXCR, with one record for every CDR3 protein. The table includes roughly 680,000 distinct CDR3 sequences, approximately 52% detected once. Every sample had a minimum of 6.5 million PBMCs isolated. In germline, CDR1 is ENHRY, CDR2 SYGVKD. There are 16 residues in the CDR3. Trimming took 2 bases from V and 4 from J; bases not matched to a gene: 5. Sequenced input: blood. This rearrangement joins TRBV10-3 to TRBJ2-3, with TRBD2 matching 11 bases. This receptor was taken from an elderly woman in good health. The CDR3 nucleotides read TGTGCCATCAGTGAGACCGGGACTAGCGGATCAGATACGCAGTATTTT. Residues: CAISETGTSGSDTQYF.